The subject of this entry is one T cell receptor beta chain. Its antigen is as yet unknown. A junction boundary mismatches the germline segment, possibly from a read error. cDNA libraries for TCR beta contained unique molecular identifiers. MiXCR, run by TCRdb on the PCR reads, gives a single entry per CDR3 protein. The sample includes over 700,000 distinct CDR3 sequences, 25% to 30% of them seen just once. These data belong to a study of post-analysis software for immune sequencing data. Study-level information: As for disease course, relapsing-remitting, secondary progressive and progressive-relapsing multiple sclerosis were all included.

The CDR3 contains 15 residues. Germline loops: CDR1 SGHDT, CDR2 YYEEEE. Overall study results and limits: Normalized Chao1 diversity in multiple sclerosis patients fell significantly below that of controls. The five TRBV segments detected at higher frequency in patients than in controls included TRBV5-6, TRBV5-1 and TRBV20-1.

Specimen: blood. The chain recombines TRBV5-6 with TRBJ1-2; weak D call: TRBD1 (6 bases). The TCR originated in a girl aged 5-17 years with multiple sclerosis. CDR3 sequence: CASSLEPQGNYGYIF. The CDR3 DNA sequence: TGTGCCAGCAGCTTGGAGCCGCAGGGGAACTATGGCTACATCTTC.